The rows below give T cell receptor beta chains drawn from one sample of a study of blood T cell repertoires in COVID-19. Produced via immunoSEQ multiplex PCR; TCRdb's table is partial and in-frame only. The data contain 100,000 to 120,000 clones, approximately 80% of them singletons. The specimen sequenced was peripheral blood. Receptors were obtained from a man at least 80 years old with acute or convalescent COVID-19. Each CDR3 is given with its conserved first and last residue. The D gene is left open where the match is weak. Only part of the rows carry a size: once, few, many, or a class if the clone is expanded.

clone size	D gene	J gene	V gene	CDR3 protein	CDR3 DNA
.	.	TRBJ1-3	TRBV28	CASSPTGSGNTIYF	TGTGCCAGCAGTCCAACAGGGTCTGGAAACACCATATATTTT
.	TRBD2	TRBJ2-3	TRBV11-2	CASSWVAGGTDTQYF	TGTGCCAGCAGCTGGGTAGCGGGAGGGACAGATACGCAGTATTTT
.	TRBD2	TRBJ2-1	TRBV3-1/TRBV3-2	CASSQDGLAENEQFF	TGTGCCAGCAGCCAAGATGGCCTAGCGGAGAATGAGCAGTTCTTC
.	.	TRBJ1-5	TRBV28	CASLESNQPQHF	TGTGCCAGCCTGGAGAGCAATCAGCCCCAGCATTTT
.	.	TRBJ2-2	TRBV18	CASSPAGVLTGELFF	TGTGCCAGCTCACCGGCTGGTGTATTAACCGGGGAGCTGTTTTTT
.	.	TRBJ2-1	TRBV18	CASSPRTATEQFF	TGTGCCAGCTCACCAAGAACAGCCACTGAGCAGTTCTTC
.	TRBD2	TRBJ2-1	TRBV2	CASSRLAGDNEQFF	TGTGCCAGCAGTCGTCTAGCGGGAGACAATGAGCAGTTCTTC
.	.	TRBJ1-1	TRBV12-3/TRBV12-4	CASSFRENTEAFF	TGTGCCAGCAGTTTTCGAGAGAACACTGAAGCTTTCTTT
.	TRBD1	TRBJ2-1	TRBV29-1	CSVDPRQGANNEQFF	TGCAGCGTTGACCCTCGTCAGGGGGCGAACAATGAGCAGTTCTTC
.	TRBD1	TRBJ1-5	TRBV10-2	CASSEVQGVQPQHF	TGCGCCAGCAGCGAGGTCCAGGGGGTTCAGCCCCAGCATTTT
.	TRBD1	TRBJ1-6	TRBV14	CASSKTTGVSPLHF	TGTGCCAGCAGCAAGACGACAGGGGTTTCACCCCTCCACTTT
.	TRBD1	TRBJ2-1	TRBV4-2	CASSSPDRGPRYNEQFF	TGTGCCAGCAGCTCGCCGGACAGGGGTCCTCGCTACAATGAGCAGTTCTTC
.	TRBD1	TRBJ2-3	TRBV7-3	CASSLKGTGADTQYF	TGTGCCAGCAGCTTAAAGGGGACAGGGGCAGATACGCAGTATTTT
once	.	TRBJ1-6	TRBV2	CASSVGGYGNSPLHF	TGTGCCAGCAGTGTTGGCGGTTATGGGAATTCACCCCTCCACTTT
.	.	TRBJ2-5	TRBV28	CASSLRETQYF	TGTGCCAGCAGTTTGCGGGAGACCCAGTACTTC
.	TRBD2	TRBJ2-5	TRBV11-2	CASSHGLAGLQETQYF	TGTGCCAGCAGCCACGGACTAGCGGGGCTCCAAGAGACCCAGTACTTC
.	TRBD1	TRBJ1-4	TRBV5-4	CASSPGTGGDEKLFF	TGTGCCAGCAGCCCCGGGACAGGGGGAGATGAAAAACTGTTTTTT
.	TRBD2	TRBJ2-7	TRBV18	CASSPSTSGTPYEQYF	TGTGCCAGCTCACCATCGACTAGCGGGACCCCCTACGAGCAGTACTTC
.	.	TRBJ1-1	TRBV9	CASSVLGGGNTEAFF	TGTGCCAGCAGCGTACTGGGGGGAGGGAACACTGAAGCTTTCTTT
.	.	TRBJ2-5	TRBV28	CASRLLSAGKETQYF	TGTGCCAGCAGACTACTCAGCGCGGGAAAGGAGACCCAGTACTTC
.	.	TRBJ2-7	TRBV5-1	CASSSSQYEQYF	TGCGCCAGCAGCTCAAGTCAGTACGAGCAGTACTTC
.	.	TRBJ2-2	TRBV19	CASQRWTDTRTGELFF	TGTGCCAGCCAAAGATGGACGGACACGAGGACCGGGGAGCTGTTTTTT
.	TRBD1	TRBJ1-1	TRBV10-2	CASKPPERVGRGSTEAFF	TGCGCCAGCAAACCCCCTGAGCGTGTGGGCAGGGGGTCCACTGAAGCTTTCTTT
.	.	TRBJ1-2	TRBV5-1	CASSLGQSNYGYTF	TGCGCCAGCAGCTTGGGACAGTCTAACTATGGCTACACCTTC
.	.	TRBJ2-5	TRBV5-1	CASSFLQETQYF	TGCGCCAGCAGCTTTCTCCAAGAGACCCAGTACTTC
.	.	TRBJ1-1	TRBV28	CASSIVNTEAFF	TGTGCCAGCTCTATAGTGAACACTGAAGCTTTCTTT
.	.	TRBJ1-6	TRBV9	CASSVKGGTHNSPLHF	TGTGCCAGCAGCGTAAAGGGAGGGACTCATAATTCACCCCTCCACTTT
.	.	TRBJ2-2	TRBV30	CAWSVRGSVGELFF	TGTGCCTGGAGTGTACGGGGTAGCGTCGGGGAGCTGTTTTTT
.	TRBD2	TRBJ2-1	TRBV10-2	CASSEIAGGINEQFF	TGCGCCAGCAGTGAAATAGCGGGAGGGATCAATGAGCAGTTCTTC
.	TRBD1	TRBJ1-1	TRBV5-1	CASSLGTGSMNTEAFF	TGCGCCAGCAGCCTCGGGACAGGTAGCATGAACACTGAAGCTTTCTTT
.	TRBD1	TRBJ2-1	TRBV27	CASSVTGGEQFF	TGTGCCAGCAGTGTAACAGGGGGTGAGCAGTTCTTC
once	.	TRBJ2-7	TRBV7-9	CASSLVGAGRYEQYF	TGTGCCAGCAGCTTAGTAGGGGCAGGACGCTACGAGCAGTACTTC
.	TRBD2	TRBJ2-1	TRBV5-1	CASSREVISYNEQFF	TGCGCCAGCAGCCGGGAGGTCATCTCCTACAATGAGCAGTTCTTC
.	TRBD1	TRBJ2-7	TRBV7-2	CASSRDRGPYEQYF	TGTGCCAGCAGCCGGGACAGGGGCCCCTACGAGCAGTACTTC
.	.	TRBJ1-2	TRBV10-3	CAISESGHRNYGYTF	TGTGCCATCAGTGAGTCCGGACATCGAAACTATGGCTACACCTTC
.	.	TRBJ1-5	TRBV5-1	CASSLWGENQPQHF	TGCGCCAGCAGCTTGTGGGGAGAAAATCAGCCCCAGCATTTT
once	TRBD1	TRBJ1-5	TRBV28	CASSFYGGGSNQPQHF	TGTGCCAGCAGTTTCTATGGAGGGGGCTCGAATCAGCCCCAGCATTTT
.	.	TRBJ1-5	TRBV5-8	CASSLVGKTQHF	TGTGCCAGCAGCTTGGTGGGCAAAACCCAGCATTTT
.	TRBD1	TRBJ2-2	TRBV7-2	CASSLESGTGGTGELFF	TGTGCCAGCAGCTTAGAATCTGGGACAGGCGGCACCGGGGAGCTGTTTTTT
.	TRBD1	TRBJ1-1	TRBV5-1	CASSRIDRGTNTEAFF	TGCGCCAGCAGTCGCATAGACAGGGGAACGAACACTGAAGCTTTCTTT
.	.	TRBJ1-1	TRBV29-1	CSVQGQVNTEAFF	TGCAGCGTGCAGGGACAAGTTAACACTGAAGCTTTCTTT
.	.	TRBJ1-2	TRBV20-1	CSARESYGYTF	TGCAGTGCTAGAGAGAGCTATGGCTACACCTTC
.	TRBD1	TRBJ1-4	TRBV28	CASTGTGRGQTNEKLFF	TGTGCCAGCACCGGGACAGGCCGAGGGCAAACTAATGAAAAACTGTTTTTT
.	TRBD2	TRBJ2-3	TRBV28	CASSLARAGGRDTQYF	TGTGCCAGCAGTTTAGCTCGAGCGGGAGGTCGGGATACGCAGTATTTT
.	.	TRBJ1-2	TRBV9	CASSPWGGGYTF	TGTGCCAGCAGCCCCTGGGGGGGTGGCTACACCTTC
.	.	TRBJ2-7	TRBV13	CASSMRGDSSYEQYF	TGTGCCAGCAGCATGAGGGGGGACAGCTCCTACGAGCAGTACTTC
few	.	TRBJ2-7	TRBV29-1	CSVEARAGEQYF	TGCAGCGTTGAGGCGAGAGCGGGCGAGCAGTACTTC
.	TRBD1	TRBJ2-7	TRBV6-1	CASSEDRVVYEQYF	TGTGCCAGCAGTGAGGACAGGGTAGTCTACGAGCAGTACTTC
.	.	TRBJ2-2	TRBV5-6	CASTSFRSAQAATGELFF	TGTGCCAGCACCAGCTTTAGGTCGGCCCAGGCAGCCACCGGGGAGCTGTTTTTT
.	.	TRBJ1-1	TRBV30	CAWSTGYTEAFF	TGTGCCTGGAGTACCGGGTACACTGAAGCTTTCTTT
once	TRBD2	TRBJ2-1	TRBV30	CAWSVRNSGRSSYNEQFF	TGTGCCTGGAGTGTACGAAATAGCGGGAGGTCCTCCTACAATGAGCAGTTCTTC
few	TRBD2	TRBJ2-7	TRBV27	CASSLGRETSEQYF	TGTGCCAGCAGTTTGGGGCGGGAGACTAGCGAGCAGTACTTC
.	TRBD1	TRBJ1-1	TRBV19	CASRDRMNTEAFF	TGTGCCAGCCGGGACAGGATGAACACTGAAGCTTTCTTT
.	TRBD1	TRBJ1-2	TRBV5-6	CASSPDPGGGYGYTF	TGTGCCAGCAGCCCGGACCCAGGGGGCGGCTATGGCTACACCTTC
.	.	TRBJ2-7	TRBV2	CASSRSSYEQYF	TGTGCCAGCAGTAGGAGCTCCTACGAGCAGTACTTC
.	TRBD2	TRBJ2-5	TRBV5-1	CASSSGLAGFQETQYF	TGCGCCAGCAGCTCGGGACTAGCGGGATTCCAAGAGACCCAGTACTTC
.	.	TRBJ1-3	TRBV30	CAWRRDISSGNTIYF	TGTGCCTGGAGGAGGGACATATCCTCTGGAAACACCATATATTTT
.	TRBD2	TRBJ2-5	TRBV7-9	CASSSGLAGVSQETQYF	TGTGCCAGCAGCTCAGGACTAGCGGGAGTGTCCCAAGAGACCCAGTACTTC